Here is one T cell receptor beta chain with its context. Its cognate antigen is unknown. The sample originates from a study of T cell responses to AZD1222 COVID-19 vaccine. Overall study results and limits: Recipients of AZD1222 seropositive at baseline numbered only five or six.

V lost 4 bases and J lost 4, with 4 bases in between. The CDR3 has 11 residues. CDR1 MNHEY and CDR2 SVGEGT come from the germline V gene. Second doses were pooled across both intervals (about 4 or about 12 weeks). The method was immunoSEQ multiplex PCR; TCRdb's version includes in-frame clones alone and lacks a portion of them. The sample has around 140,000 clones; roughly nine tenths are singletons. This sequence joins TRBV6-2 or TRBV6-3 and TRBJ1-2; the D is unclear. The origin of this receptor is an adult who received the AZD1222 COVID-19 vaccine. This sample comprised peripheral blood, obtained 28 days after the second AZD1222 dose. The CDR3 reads CASSFVYGYTF. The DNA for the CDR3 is TGTGCCAGCAGTTTTGTCTATGGCTACACCTTC.